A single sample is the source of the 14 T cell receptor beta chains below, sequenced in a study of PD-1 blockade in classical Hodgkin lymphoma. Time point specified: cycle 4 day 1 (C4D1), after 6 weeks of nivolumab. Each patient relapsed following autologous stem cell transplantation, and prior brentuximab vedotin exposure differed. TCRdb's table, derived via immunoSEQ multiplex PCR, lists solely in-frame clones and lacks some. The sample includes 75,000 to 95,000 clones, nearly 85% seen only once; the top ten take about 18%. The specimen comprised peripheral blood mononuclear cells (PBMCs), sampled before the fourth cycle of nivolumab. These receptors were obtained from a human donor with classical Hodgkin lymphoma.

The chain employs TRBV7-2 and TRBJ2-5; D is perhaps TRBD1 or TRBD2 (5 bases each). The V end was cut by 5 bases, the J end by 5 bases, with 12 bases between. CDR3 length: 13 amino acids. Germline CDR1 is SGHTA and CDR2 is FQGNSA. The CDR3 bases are TGTGCCAGCAGCCGTCAGGGCGGGGAGACCCAGTACTTC. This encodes CASSRQGGETQYF. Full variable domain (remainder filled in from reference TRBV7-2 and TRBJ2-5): GAGVSQSPSNKVTEKGKDVELRCDPISGHTALYWYRQSLGQGLEFLIYFQGNSAPDKSGLPSDRFSAERTGGSVSTLTIQRTQQEDSAVYLCASSRQGGETQYFGPGTRLLVL.

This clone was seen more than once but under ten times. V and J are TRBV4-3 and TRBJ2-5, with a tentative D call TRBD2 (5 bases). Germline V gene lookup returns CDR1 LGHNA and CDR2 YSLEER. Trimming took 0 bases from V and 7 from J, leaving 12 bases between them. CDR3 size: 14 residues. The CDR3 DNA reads TGCGCCAGCAGCCAAGATCACAACGCGGGGACCCAGTACTTC. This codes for CASSQDHNAGTQYF.

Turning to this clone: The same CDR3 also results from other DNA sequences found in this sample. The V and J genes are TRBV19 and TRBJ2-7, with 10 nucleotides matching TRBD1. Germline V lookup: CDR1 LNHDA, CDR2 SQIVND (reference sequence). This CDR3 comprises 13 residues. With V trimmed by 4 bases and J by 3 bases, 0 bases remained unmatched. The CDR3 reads CASSRDRGYEQYF. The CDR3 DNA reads TGTGCCAGTAGTAGGGACAGGGGCTACGAGCAGTACTTC.

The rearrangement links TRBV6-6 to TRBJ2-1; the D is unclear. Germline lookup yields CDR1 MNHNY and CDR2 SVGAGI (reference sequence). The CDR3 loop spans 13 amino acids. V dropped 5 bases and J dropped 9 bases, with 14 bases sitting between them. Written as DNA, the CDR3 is TGTGCCAGCAGTCCCGGACGCTTCGGTGAGCAGTTCTTC. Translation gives CASSPGRFGEQFF.

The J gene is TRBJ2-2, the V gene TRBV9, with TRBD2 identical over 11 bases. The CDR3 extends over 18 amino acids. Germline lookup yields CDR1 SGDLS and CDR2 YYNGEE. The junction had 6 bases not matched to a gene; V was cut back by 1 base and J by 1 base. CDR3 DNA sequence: TGTGCCAGCAGCGTATCTTTAGCGGGAGGGCAGAACACCGGGGAGCTGTTTTTT. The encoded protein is CASSVSLAGGQNTGELFF.

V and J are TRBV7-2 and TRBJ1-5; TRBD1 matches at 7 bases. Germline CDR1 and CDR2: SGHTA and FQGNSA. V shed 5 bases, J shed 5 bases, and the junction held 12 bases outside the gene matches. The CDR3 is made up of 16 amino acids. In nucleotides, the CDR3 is TGTGCCAGCAGCCCCGAGGGGGACAGACCTTATCAGCCCCAGCATTTT. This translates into CASSPEGDRPYQPQHF. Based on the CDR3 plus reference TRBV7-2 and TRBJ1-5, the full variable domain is GAGVSQSPSNKVTEKGKDVELRCDPISGHTALYWYRQSLGQGLEFLIYFQGNSAPDKSGLPSDRFSAERTGGSVSTLTIQRTQQEDSAVYLCASSPEGDRPYQPQHFGDGTRLSIL.

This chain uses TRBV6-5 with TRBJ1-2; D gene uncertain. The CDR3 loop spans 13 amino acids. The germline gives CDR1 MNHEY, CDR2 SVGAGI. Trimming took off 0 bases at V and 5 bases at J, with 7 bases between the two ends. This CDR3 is CASSYSPAYGYTF. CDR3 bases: TGTGCCAGCAGTTACTCCCCAGCTTATGGCTACACCTTC.

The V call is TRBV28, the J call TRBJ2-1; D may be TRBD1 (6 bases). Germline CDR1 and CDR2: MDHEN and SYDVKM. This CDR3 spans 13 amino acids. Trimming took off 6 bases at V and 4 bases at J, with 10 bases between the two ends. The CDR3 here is CASRVDRYNEQFF. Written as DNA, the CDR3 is TGTGCCAGCAGAGTGGACAGATACAATGAGCAGTTCTTC.

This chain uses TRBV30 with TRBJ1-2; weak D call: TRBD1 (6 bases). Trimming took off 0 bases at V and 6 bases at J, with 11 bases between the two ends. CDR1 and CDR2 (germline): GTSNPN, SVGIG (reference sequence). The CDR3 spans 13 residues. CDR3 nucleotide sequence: TGTGCCTGGAGTGTCGTTTGGGGGCATGGCTACACCTTC. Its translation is CAWSVVWGHGYTF.

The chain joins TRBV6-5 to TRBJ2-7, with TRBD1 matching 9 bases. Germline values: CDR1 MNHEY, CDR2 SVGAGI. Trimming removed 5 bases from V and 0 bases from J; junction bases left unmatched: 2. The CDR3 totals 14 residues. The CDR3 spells CASSRQGGSYEQYF. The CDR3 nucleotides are TGTGCCAGCAGTCGACAGGGGGGCTCCTACGAGCAGTACTTC.

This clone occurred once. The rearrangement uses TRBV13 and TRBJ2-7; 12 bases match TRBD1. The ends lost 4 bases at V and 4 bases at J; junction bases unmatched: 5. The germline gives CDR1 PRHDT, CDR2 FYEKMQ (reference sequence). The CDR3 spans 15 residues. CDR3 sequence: CASSSKGQGAYEQYF. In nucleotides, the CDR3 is TGTGCCAGCAGCTCAAAGGGACAGGGGGCGTACGAGCAGTACTTC.

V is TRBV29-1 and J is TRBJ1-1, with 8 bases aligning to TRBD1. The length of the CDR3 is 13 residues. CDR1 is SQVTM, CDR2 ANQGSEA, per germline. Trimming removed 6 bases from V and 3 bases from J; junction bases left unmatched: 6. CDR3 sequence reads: CSVRQGADTEAFF. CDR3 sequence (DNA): TGCAGCGTGCGTCAGGGGGCTGACACTGAAGCTTTCTTT.

The DNA for the CDR3 is TGTGCCAGCAGCTCCCCTCCACATAAATATGGCTACACCTTC. Translating it yields CASSSPPHKYGYTF. The chain employs TRBV7-8 and TRBJ1-2; D gene unclear. In germline, CDR1 is SGHVS, CDR2 FQNEAQ. The CDR3 consists of 14 residues. Trimming stripped 4 bases from V and 5 bases from J, with 14 bases between.

This CDR3 is CATSSRGDGAEAFF. The CDR3 DNA sequence: TGTGCCACCAGCAGCAGGGGCGACGGTGCTGAAGCTTTCTTT. The chain couples TRBV15 to TRBJ1-1; TRBD1 might be the D (6 bases). V lost 3 bases and J lost 6, with 14 bases in between. Germline lookup yields CDR1 LNHNV and CDR2 YYDKDF (reference sequence). The CDR3 is 14 residues long.